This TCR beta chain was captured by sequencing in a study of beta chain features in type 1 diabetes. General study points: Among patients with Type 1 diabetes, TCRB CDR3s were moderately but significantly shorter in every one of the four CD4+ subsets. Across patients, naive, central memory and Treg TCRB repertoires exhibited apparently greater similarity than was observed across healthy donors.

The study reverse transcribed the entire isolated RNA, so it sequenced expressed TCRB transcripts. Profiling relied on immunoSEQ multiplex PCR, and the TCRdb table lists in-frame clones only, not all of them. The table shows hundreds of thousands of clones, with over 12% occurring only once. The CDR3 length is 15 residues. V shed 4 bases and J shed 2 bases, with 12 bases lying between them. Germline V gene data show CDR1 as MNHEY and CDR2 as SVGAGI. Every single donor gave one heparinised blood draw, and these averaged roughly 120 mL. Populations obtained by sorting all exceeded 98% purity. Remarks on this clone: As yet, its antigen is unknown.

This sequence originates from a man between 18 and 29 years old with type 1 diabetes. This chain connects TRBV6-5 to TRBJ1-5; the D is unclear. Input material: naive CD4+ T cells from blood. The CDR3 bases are TGTGCCAGCAGTTCGGGCCAGCTAGGCAATCAGCCCCAGCATTTT. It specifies CASSSGQLGNQPQHF.